This T cell receptor beta chain is drawn from a study of blood T cell repertoires in COVID-19. Study-level information: The United States, Italy and Spain provided the acute and convalescent COVID-19 samples.

The V gene end was trimmed by 1 base and the J gene end by 2 bases; junction bases not matched to a gene: 7. The CDR3 covers 18 residues. Germline V gene sequence: CDR1 SGHTA, CDR2 FQGNSA. Assay: immunoSEQ multiplex PCR; the TCRdb copy retains only in-frame clones and omits some. The table lists 200,000 or so clones, around 87% of them singletons. The TCR sequence derives from a young man in a cohort exposed to, infected with or recovered from COVID-19 (not recorded which). Source material: PBMCs or T cells enriched from blood (not recorded which). The chain couples TRBV7-2 to TRBJ2-1; 11 bases are shared with TRBD2. Here the CDR3 DNA reads TGTGCCAGCAGCTTAGTCGCTAGCGGGAGGAAGGCCTACAATGAGCAGTTCTTC. The encoded protein is CASSLVASGRKAYNEQFF.